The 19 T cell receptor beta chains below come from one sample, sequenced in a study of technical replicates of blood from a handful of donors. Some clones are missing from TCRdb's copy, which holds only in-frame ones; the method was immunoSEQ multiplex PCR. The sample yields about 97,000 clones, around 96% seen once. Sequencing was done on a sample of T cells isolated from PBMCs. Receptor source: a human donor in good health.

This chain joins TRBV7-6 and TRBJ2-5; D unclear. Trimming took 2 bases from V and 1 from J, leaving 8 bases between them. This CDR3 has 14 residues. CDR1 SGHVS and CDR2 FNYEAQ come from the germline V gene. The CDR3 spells CASSLKNSQETQYF. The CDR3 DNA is TGTGCCAGCAGCTTAAAGAACTCCCAAGAGACCCAGTACTTC.

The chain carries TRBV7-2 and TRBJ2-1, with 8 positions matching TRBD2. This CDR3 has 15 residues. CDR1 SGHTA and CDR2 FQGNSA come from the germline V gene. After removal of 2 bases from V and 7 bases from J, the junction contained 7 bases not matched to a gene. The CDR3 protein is CASSLRSGGANEQFF. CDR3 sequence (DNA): TGTGCCAGCAGCTTACGGTCCGGGGGGGCGAATGAGCAGTTCTTC.

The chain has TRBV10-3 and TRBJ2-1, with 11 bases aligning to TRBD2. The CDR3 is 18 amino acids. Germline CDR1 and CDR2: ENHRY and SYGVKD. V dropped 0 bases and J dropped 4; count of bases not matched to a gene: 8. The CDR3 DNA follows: TGTGCCATCAGTGAGTCGATGTATTCTAGCGGGAGGTACAATGAGCAGTTCTTC. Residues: CAISESMYSSGRYNEQFF.

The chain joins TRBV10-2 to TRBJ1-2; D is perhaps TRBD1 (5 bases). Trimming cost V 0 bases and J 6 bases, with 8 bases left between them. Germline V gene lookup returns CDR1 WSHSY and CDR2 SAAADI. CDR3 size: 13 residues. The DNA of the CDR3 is TGCGCCAGCAGTGAGTCGGCAGGGCATGGCTACACCTTC. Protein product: CASSESAGHGYTF.

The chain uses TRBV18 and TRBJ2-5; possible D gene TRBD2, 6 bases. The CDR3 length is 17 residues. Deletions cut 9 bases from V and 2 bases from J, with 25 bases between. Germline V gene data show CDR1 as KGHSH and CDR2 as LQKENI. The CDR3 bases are TGTGCCAGTTCAGGAAGGGGAGGCAATCCCGAACAAGAGACCCAGTACTTC. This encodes CASSGRGGNPEQETQYF.

In DNA, the CDR3 is TGTGCCAGCCTCCCGGCGGTCCGGGAGATAGCAACTAATGAAAAACTGTTTTTT. Protein: CASLPAVREIATNEKLFF. The rearrangement joins TRBV27 to TRBJ1-4; the D is unclear. The CDR3 length is 18 residues. Germline CDR1 MNHEY, CDR2 SMNVEV (reference sequence). V was trimmed by 8 bases and J by 0 bases, leaving 22 bases between them.

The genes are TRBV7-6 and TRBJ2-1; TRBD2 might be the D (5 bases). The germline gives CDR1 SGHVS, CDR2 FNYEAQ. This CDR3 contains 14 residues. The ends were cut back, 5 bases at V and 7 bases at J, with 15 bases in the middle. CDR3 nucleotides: TGTGCCAGCAGCCCTCGACTAAACCCAAATGAGCAGTTCTTC. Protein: CASSPRLNPNEQFF.

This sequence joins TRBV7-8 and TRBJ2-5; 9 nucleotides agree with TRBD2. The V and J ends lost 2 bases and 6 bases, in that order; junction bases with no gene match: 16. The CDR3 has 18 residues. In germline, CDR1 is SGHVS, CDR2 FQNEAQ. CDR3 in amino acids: CASSLNQAGGPLMQTQYF. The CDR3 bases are TGTGCCAGCAGCTTAAATCAGGCGGGAGGGCCTTTGATGCAGACCCAGTACTTC.

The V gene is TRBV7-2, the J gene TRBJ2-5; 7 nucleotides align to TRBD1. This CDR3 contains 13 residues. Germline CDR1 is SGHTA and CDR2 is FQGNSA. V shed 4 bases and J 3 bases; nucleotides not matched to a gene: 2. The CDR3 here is CASSYDREETQYF. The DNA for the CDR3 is TGTGCCAGCAGCTACGACAGGGAAGAGACCCAGTACTTC.

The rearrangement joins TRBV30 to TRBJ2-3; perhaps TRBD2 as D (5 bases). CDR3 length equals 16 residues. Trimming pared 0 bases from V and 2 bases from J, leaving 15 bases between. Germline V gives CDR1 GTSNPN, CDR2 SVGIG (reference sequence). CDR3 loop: CAWSVPHRTDTDTQYF. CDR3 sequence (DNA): TGTGCCTGGAGTGTACCCCATCGGACTGACACAGATACGCAGTATTTT.

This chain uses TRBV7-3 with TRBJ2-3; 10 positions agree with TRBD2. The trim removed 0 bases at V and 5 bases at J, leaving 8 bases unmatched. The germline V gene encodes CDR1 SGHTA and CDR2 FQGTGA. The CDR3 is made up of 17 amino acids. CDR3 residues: CASSLTVAGGEGDTQYF. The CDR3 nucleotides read TGTGCCAGCAGCTTAACTGTAGCGGGAGGTGAGGGAGATACGCAGTATTTT.

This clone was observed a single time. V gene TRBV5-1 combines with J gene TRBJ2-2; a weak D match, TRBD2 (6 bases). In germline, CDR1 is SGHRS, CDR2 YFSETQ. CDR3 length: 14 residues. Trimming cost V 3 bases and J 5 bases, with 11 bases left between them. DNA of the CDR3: TGCGCCAGCAGCTCCGGAGGGGTAACCGGGGAGCTGTTTTTT. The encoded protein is CASSSGGVTGELFF.

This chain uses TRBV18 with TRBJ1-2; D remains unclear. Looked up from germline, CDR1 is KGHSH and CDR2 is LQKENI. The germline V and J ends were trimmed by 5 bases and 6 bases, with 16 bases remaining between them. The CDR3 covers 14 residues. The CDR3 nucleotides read TGTGCCAGCTCAGCACAAGTGGGAGGGAATGGCTACACCTTC. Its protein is CASSAQVGGNGYTF.

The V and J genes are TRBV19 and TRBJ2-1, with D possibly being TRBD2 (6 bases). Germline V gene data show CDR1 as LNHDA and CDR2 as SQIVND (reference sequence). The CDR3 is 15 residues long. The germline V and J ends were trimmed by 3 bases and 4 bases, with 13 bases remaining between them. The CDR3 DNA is TGTGCCAGTAGTATTAGGGGCGGGGCTTACAATGAGCAGTTCTTC. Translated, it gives CASSIRGGAYNEQFF.

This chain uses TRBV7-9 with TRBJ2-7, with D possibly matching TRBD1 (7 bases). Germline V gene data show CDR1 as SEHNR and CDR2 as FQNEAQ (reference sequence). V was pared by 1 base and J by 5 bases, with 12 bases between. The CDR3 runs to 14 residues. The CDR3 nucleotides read TGTGCCAGCAGCTTAGGAGGGGGCGGGAACGAGCAGTACTTC. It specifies CASSLGGGGNEQYF.

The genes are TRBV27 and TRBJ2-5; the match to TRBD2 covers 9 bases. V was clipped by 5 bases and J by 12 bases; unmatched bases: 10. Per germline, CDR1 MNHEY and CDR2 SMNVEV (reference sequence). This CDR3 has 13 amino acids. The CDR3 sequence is CASSPLGLASKYF. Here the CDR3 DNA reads TGTGCCAGCAGTCCGCTGGGACTAGCTTCGAAGTACTTC.

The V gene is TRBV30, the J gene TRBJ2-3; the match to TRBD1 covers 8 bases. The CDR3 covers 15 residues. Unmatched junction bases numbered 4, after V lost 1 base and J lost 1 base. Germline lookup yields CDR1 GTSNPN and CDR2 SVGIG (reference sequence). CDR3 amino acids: CAWSGSTGGTDTQYF. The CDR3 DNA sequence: TGTGCCTGGAGTGGTTCGACAGGGGGCACAGATACGCAGTATTTT.

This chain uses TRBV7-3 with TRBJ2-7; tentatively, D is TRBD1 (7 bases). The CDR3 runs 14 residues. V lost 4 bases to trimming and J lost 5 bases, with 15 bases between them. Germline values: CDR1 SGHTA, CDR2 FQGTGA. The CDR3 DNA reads TGTGCCAGCAGCTGGGGAGGACAGGACGACGAGCAGTACTTC. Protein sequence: CASSWGGQDDEQYF.

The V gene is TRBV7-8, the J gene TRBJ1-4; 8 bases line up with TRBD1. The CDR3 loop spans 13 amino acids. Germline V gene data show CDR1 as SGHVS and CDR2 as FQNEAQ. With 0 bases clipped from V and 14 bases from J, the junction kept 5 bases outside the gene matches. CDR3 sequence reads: CASSLADRGMLFF. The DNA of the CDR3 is TGTGCCAGCAGCTTAGCAGACAGGGGTATGCTGTTTTTT.